This T cell receptor (beta chain) is from a study of blood T cell repertoires in COVID-19. Across the whole study: Some COVID-19 samples were acute and others convalescent; all came from the United States, Italy and Spain. From T cells, B-cell-depleted T cells, or PBMCs came the material, which was cDNA or gDNA.

Original processing methods: Amplified reference gene primers provided the basis for estimating nucleated cell counts. TCRdb keeps only in-frame clones here, not all; method: immunoSEQ multiplex PCR. V, J and clone size are taken as reported in that table, and D and trimming were inferred from the DNA itself. The table lists about 140,000 clones, roughly 86% of them singletons. Sequenced material: peripheral blood. This sequence was found in a human donor in a cohort sampled during active COVID-19.

The DNA of the CDR3 is TGTGCCAGCCGGGGAAATGCGTACGAAGCTTTCTTT. It specifies CASRGNAYEAFF. The chain employs TRBV27 and TRBJ1-1, with D hard to call. From germline, CDR1 is MNHEY and CDR2 SMNVEV (reference sequence). The CDR3 consists of 12 residues. V gave up 8 bases and J gave up 8 bases, with 15 bases separating them.